These 3 T cell receptor beta chains were sequenced from one sample in a study of shared clonotypes between healthy human individuals. Repertoires were generated with immunoSEQ multiplex PCR, while TCRdb's copy carries only in-frame clones and drops some. The table records about 1 million clones, 65% to 80% of them present only once. Material: memory CD4+ T cells sorted from blood. Specified subset: CD45RA-negative fraction. The source is a man aged 18 to 29 in good health.

CDR3 region: CASSQEVFGTEAFF. CDR3 nucleotides: TGTGCCAGCAGCCAAGAAGTGTTCGGCACTGAAGCTTTCTTT. The chain couples TRBV11-2 to TRBJ1-1, with D unresolved. Looked up from germline, CDR1 is SGHAT and CDR2 is FQNNGV. The CDR3 totals 14 residues. Between the trimmed V and J ends, which lost 5 bases and 4 bases, there was a span of 14 bases.

DNA of the CDR3: TGTGCCAGCAGTATTACTTCGGGGAACACCGGGGAGCTGTTTTTT. Its translation is CASSITSGNTGELFF. This chain uses TRBV6-5 with TRBJ2-2; D gene uncertain. The CDR3 is made up of 15 amino acids. Trimming removed 5 bases at V and 1 base at J, with 11 bases between. CDR1 is MNHEY and CDR2 is SVGAGI in the germline V gene.

On this clone: The sample contains more than one DNA sequence encoding this CDR3. The J gene is TRBJ2-5, the V gene TRBV11-3, with D tentatively TRBD1 (7 bases). Germline assignment: CDR1 SGHNT and CDR2 YENEEA. The V gene lost 5 bases and the J gene lost 2 bases, with 12 bases spanning the gap. CDR3 length: 14 amino acids. The CDR3 bases are TGTGCCAGCAGCCGCGGGACAGATCAAGAGACCCAGTACTTC. Its protein is CASSRGTDQETQYF.